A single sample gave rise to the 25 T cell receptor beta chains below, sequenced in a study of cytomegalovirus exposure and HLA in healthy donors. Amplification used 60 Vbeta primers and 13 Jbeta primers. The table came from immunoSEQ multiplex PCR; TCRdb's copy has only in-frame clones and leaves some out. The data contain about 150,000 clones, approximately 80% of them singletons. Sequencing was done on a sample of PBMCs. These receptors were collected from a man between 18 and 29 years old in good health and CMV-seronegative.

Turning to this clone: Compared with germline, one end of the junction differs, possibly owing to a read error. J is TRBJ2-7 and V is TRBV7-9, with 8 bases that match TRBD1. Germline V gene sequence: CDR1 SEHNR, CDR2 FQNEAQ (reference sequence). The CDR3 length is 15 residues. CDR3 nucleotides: TGTTCCAGCAGCTCCGGGACAGGAAGGACCTACGAGCAGTACTTC. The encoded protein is CSSSSGTGRTYEQYF.

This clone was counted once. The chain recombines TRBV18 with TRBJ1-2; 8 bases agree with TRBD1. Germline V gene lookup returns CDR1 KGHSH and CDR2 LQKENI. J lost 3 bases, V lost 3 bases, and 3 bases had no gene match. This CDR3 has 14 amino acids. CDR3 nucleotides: TGTGCCAGCTCACCCACAGGGGGAGACTATGGCTACACCTTC. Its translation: CASSPTGGDYGYTF.

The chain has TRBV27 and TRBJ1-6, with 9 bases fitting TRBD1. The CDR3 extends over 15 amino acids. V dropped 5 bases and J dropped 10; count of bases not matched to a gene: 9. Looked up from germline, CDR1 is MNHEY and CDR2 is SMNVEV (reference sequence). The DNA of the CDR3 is TGTGCCAGCAGTCCGCGGACAGGGGAAGACTCACCCCTCCACTTT. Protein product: CASSPRTGEDSPLHF.

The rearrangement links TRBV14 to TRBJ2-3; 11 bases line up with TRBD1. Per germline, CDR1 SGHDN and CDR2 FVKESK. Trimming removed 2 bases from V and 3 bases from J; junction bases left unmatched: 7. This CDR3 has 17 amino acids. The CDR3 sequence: CASSQRPDRGLTDTQYF. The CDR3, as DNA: TGTGCCAGCAGCCAACGGCCGGACAGGGGGCTTACAGATACGCAGTATTTT.

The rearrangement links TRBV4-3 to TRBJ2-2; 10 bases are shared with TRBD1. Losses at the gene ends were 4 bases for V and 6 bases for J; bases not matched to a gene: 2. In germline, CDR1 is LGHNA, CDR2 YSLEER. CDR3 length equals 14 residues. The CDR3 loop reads CASSPDRGPGELFF. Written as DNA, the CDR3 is TGCGCCAGCAGCCCAGACAGGGGGCCCGGGGAGCTGTTTTTT.

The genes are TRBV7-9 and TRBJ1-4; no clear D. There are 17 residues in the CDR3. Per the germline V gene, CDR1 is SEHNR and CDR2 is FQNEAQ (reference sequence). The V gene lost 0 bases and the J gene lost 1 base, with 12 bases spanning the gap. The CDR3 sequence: CASSLALRRETNEKLFF. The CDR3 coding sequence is TGTGCCAGCAGCTTAGCGCTTAGGAGGGAAACTAATGAAAAACTGTTTTTT.

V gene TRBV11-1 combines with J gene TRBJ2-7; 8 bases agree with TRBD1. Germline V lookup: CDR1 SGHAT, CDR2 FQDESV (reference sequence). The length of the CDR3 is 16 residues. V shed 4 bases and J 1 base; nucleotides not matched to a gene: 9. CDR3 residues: CASSWGRTGGSYEQYF. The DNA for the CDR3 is TGTGCCAGCAGCTGGGGCCGAACAGGGGGGTCCTACGAGCAGTACTTC.

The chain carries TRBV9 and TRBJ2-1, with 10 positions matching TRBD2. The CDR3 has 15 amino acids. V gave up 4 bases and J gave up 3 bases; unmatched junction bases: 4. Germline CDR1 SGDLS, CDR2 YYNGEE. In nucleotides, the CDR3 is TGTGCCAGCAGCCAGGGACTAGCGCTCTACAATGAGCAGTTCTTC. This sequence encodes CASSQGLALYNEQFF.

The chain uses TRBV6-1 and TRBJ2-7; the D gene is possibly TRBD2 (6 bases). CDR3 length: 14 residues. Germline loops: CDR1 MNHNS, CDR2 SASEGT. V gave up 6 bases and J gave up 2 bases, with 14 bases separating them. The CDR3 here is CASRPGLQAYEQYF. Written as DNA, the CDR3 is TGTGCCAGCAGGCCGGGACTTCAGGCCTACGAGCAGTACTTC.

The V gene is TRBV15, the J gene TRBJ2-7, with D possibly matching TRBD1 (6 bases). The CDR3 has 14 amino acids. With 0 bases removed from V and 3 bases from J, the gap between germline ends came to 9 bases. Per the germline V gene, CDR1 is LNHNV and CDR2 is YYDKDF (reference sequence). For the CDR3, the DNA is TGTGCCACCAGCAGAGACACAGGGTACTACGAGCAGTACTTC. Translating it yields CATSRDTGYYEQYF.

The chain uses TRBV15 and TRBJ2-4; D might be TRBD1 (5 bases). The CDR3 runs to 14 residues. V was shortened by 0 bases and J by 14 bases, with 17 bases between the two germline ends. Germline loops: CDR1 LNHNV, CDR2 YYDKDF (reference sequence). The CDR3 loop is CATSRDPVDSLEYF. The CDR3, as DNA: TGTGCCACCAGCAGAGATCCTGTCGACAGTCTGGAGTACTTC.

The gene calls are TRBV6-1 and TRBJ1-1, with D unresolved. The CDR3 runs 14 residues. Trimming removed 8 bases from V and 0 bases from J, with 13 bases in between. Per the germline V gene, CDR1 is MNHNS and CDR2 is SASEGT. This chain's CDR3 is CASLRGNMNTEAFF. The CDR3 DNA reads TGTGCCAGCCTCAGAGGGAACATGAACACTGAAGCTTTCTTT.

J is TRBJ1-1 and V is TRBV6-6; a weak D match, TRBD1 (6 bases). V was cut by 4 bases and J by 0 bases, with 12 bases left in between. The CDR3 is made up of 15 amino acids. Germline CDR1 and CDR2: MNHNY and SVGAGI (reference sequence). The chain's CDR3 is CASSFSGALNTEAFF. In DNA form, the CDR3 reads TGTGCCAGCAGTTTCTCAGGGGCTTTGAACACTGAAGCTTTCTTT.

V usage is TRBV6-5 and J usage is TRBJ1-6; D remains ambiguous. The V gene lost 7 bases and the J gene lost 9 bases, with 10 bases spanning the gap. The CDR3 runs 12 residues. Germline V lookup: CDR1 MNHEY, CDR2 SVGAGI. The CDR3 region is CASTSEASPLHF. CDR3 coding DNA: TGTGCCAGCACCTCCGAAGCTTCACCCCTCCACTTT.

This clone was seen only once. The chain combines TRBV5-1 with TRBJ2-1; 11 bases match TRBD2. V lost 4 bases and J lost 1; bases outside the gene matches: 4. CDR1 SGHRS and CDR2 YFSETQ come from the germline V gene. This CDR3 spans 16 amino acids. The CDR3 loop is CASSQIAGGSYNEQFF. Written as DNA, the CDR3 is TGCGCCAGCAGCCAGATAGCGGGAGGGTCCTACAATGAGCAGTTCTTC.

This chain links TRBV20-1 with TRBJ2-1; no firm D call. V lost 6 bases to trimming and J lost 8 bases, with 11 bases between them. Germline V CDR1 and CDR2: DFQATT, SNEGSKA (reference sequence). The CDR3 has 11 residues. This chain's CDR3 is CSAQPGYEQFF. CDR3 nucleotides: TGCAGTGCACAACCGGGTTATGAGCAGTTCTTC.

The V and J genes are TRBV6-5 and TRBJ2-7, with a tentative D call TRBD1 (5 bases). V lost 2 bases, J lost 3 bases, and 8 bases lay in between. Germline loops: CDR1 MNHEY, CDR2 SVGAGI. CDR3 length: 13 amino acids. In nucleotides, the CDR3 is TGTGCCAGCAGTTACCGTCAGGGCTACGAGCAGTACTTC. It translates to CASSYRQGYEQYF.

The CDR3 reads CASSQDRGVTEKLFF. CDR3 coding DNA: TGTGCCAGCAGCCAAGACAGGGGGGTAACCGAAAAACTGTTTTTT. The chain joins TRBV14 to TRBJ1-4; 7 bases map to TRBD1. Per the germline V gene, CDR1 is SGHDN and CDR2 is FVKESK. V trimming: 0 bases; J trimming: 8 bases; junction bases outside the gene matches: 6. The CDR3 consists of 15 residues.

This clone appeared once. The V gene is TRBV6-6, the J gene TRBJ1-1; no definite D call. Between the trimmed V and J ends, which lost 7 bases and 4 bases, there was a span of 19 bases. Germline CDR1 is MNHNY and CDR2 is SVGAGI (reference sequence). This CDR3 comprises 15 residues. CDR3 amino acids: CASIPQEGWVTEAFF. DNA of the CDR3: TGTGCCAGCATCCCTCAGGAGGGCTGGGTCACTGAAGCTTTCTTT.

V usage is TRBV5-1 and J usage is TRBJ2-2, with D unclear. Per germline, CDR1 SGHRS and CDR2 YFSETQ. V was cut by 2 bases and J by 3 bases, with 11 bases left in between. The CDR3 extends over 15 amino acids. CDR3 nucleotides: TGCGCCAGCAGCTTCCGAATAGCCCACACCGGGGAGCTGTTTTTT. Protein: CASSFRIAHTGELFF.

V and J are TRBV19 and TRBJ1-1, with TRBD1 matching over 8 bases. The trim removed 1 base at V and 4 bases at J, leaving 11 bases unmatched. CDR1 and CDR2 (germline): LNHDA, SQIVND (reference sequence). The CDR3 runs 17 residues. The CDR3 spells CASSIAGTGGFGTEAFF. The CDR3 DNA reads TGTGCCAGTAGTATAGCCGGGACAGGAGGTTTCGGCACTGAAGCTTTCTTT.

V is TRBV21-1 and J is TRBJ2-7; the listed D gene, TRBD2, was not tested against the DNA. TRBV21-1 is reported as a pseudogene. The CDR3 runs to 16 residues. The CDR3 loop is CASSDCLAEGPDEQYF. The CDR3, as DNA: TGTGCCAGCAGCGACTGTCTAGCGGAGGGCCCTGACGAGCAGTACTTC.

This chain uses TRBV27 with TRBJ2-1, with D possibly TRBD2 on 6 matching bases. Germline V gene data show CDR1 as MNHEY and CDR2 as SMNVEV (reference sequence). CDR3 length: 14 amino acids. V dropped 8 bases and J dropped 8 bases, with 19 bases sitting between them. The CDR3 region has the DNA TGTGCCAGCCTAACTGCTCGGGGAGGAGATGAGCAGTTCTTC. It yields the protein CASLTARGGDEQFF.

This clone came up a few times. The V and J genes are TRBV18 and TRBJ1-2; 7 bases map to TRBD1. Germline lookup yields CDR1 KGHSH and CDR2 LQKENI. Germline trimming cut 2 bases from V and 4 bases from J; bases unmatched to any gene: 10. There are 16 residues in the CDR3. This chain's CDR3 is CASSPETGAVSYGYTF. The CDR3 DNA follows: TGTGCCAGCTCACCAGAAACAGGGGCCGTCTCCTATGGCTACACCTTC.

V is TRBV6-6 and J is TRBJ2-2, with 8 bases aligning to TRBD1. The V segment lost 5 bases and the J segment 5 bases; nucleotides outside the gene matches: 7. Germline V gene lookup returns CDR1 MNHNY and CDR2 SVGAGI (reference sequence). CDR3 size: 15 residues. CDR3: CASSRTGSWTGELFF. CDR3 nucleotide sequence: TGTGCCAGCAGTCGGACAGGGTCGTGGACCGGGGAGCTGTTTTTT.